The 19 T cell receptor beta chains given below trace back to one sample, sequenced in a study of cytomegalovirus exposure and HLA in healthy donors. Use of 60 Vbeta and 13 Jbeta primers characterized the PCR. Method: immunoSEQ multiplex PCR; TCRdb's copy keeps in-frame clones and lacks some. The sample shows more than 150,000 clones, 76% of them seen only once. Sequencing input: PBMCs. The receptors here all came from a man between 18 and 29 years old in good health and CMV-seronegative.

This clone has just a few counts. CDR3 protein: CAIRVSGGSYEQYF. The CDR3 DNA reads TGTGCCATCAGAGTTAGCGGGGGTTCCTACGAGCAGTACTTC. The rearrangement joins TRBV10-3 to TRBJ2-7; 9 bases fit TRBD2. The germline V gene encodes CDR1 ENHRY and CDR2 SYGVKD. With 6 bases clipped from V and 1 base from J, the junction kept 4 bases outside the gene matches. The CDR3 runs 14 residues.

The chain joins TRBV7-9 to TRBJ2-5; D may be TRBD2 (6 bases). Per the germline V gene, CDR1 is SEHNR and CDR2 is FQNEAQ (reference sequence). There are 14 residues in the CDR3. Trimming left V 3 bases short and J 4 bases short, with 12 bases between. The CDR3 spells CASSFQTSPETQYF. The CDR3 DNA is TGTGCCAGCAGCTTCCAGACTAGTCCAGAGACCCAGTACTTC.

V and J are TRBV27 and TRBJ1-1, with a possible D match to TRBD1 (5 bases). The length of the CDR3 is 14 residues. Germline CDR1 is MNHEY and CDR2 is SMNVEV (reference sequence). V was shortened by 3 bases and J by 0 bases, with 8 bases between the two germline ends. CDR3 loop: CASSFQGMNTEAFF. The CDR3 bases are TGTGCCAGCAGTTTCCAGGGAATGAACACTGAAGCTTTCTTT.

V is TRBV2 and J is TRBJ1-2; unclear D gene. The germline gives CDR1 SNHLY, CDR2 FYNNEI. Trimming took off 3 bases at V and 3 bases at J, with 8 bases between the two ends. The CDR3 runs 13 residues. CDR3 bases: TGTGCCAGCAGTGAGTCGCGGGACTATGGCTACACCTTC. The encoded protein is CASSESRDYGYTF.

The chain links TRBV6-4 to TRBJ2-2; 9 positions agree with TRBD2. Germline loops: CDR1 MRHNA, CDR2 SNTAGT. The CDR3 loop spans 14 amino acids. Trimming removed 8 bases from V and 6 bases from J; junction bases left unmatched: 7. The CDR3 here is CASRLAGEAGELFF. DNA for the CDR3: TGTGCCAGCCGTTTAGCGGGAGAGGCCGGGGAGCTGTTTTTT.

The chain carries TRBV10-3 and TRBJ2-1; TRBD2 might be the D (6 bases). Germline loops: CDR1 ENHRY, CDR2 SYGVKD. The CDR3 totals 15 residues. Deletions cut 8 bases from V and 8 bases from J, with 22 bases between. CDR3: CAIALSGGNLDEQFF. CDR3 DNA sequence: TGTGCCATCGCTTTGTCGGGCGGGAATCTCGATGAGCAGTTCTTC.

The chain employs TRBV27 and TRBJ2-7; TRBD1 agrees at 10 bases. Per the germline V gene, CDR1 is MNHEY and CDR2 is SMNVEV (reference sequence). The CDR3 sequence is 14 residues long. V gave up 5 bases and J gave up 3 bases; unmatched junction bases: 4. Here the CDR3 reads CASSPGQGGYEQYF. CDR3 bases: TGTGCCAGCAGTCCCGGACAGGGGGGCTACGAGCAGTACTTC.

The chain links TRBV6-1 to TRBJ2-1, with TRBD2 matching over 12 bases. This CDR3 contains 12 residues. The V gene's germline CDR1 is MNHNS and CDR2 SASEGT. J lost 16 bases, V lost 6 bases, and 7 bases had no gene match. This CDR3 reads CASRELAGGTFF. CDR3 DNA sequence: TGTGCCAGCAGAGAACTAGCGGGAGGAACTTTCTTC.

This rearrangement joins TRBV2 to TRBJ1-6, with 9 bases that match TRBD1. V was pared by 11 bases and J by 6 bases, with 5 bases of the junction left unmatched. Looked up from germline, CDR1 is SNHLY and CDR2 is FYNNEI. This CDR3 has 13 amino acids. The CDR3 loop reads CAGSTGGNSPLHF. CDR3 DNA: TGTGCCGGGTCGACAGGGGGTAATTCACCCCTCCACTTT.

This sequence joins TRBV30 and TRBJ1-4, with TRBD1 identical over 9 bases. CDR3 length: 14 residues. CDR1 GTSNPN and CDR2 SVGIG come from the germline V gene (reference sequence). V lost 5 bases to trimming and J lost 8 bases; unmatched junction nucleotides: 9. In DNA form, the CDR3 reads TGTGCCTGGTCTGGGACAGGGAATCGGGAAAAACTGTTTTTT. Its protein product is CAWSGTGNREKLFF.

The rearrangement joins TRBV25-1 to TRBJ2-1; 7 bases line up with TRBD2. CDR1 and CDR2 (germline): MGHDK, SYGVNS. The CDR3 runs 16 residues. V was pared by 1 base and J by 0 bases, with 3 bases of the junction left unmatched. The CDR3 bases are TGTGCCAGCAGTGAATCAGGGACTACCTCCTACAATGAGCAGTTCTTC. This codes for CASSESGTTSYNEQFF.

This clone was seen more than once but under ten times. The chain couples TRBV28 to TRBJ1-1; D may be TRBD1 (6 bases). The V gene lost 5 bases and the J gene lost 3 bases, with 16 bases spanning the gap. The CDR3 consists of 15 residues. CDR1 MDHEN and CDR2 SYDVKM come from the germline V gene. The DNA for the CDR3 is TGTGCCAGCAGTCCCGGGACATTCGGGTACACTGAAGCTTTCTTT. The encoded protein is CASSPGTFGYTEAFF.

The chain employs TRBV10-2 and TRBJ2-2; 9 nucleotides match TRBD2. The germline V gene has CDR1 WSHSY and CDR2 SAAADI. J gave up 2 bases and V 3 bases, and 7 bases lay outside the gene matches. CDR3 length: 17 residues. CDR3 sequence (DNA): TGCGCCAGCAGTGATTATGCGGGGGGGAGTAACACCGGGGAGCTGTTTTTT. Translating it yields CASSDYAGGSNTGELFF.

The J gene is TRBJ1-3, the V gene TRBV30, with a possible D match to TRBD1 (6 bases). Trimming removed 3 bases at V and 0 bases at J, with 21 bases between. The CDR3 totals 18 residues. The germline gives CDR1 GTSNPN, CDR2 SVGIG (reference sequence). CDR3 sequence (DNA): TGTGCCTGGAGCAGGGGCAGGGTAGCGGGTTCCTCTGGAAACACCATATATTTT. It encodes CAWSRGRVAGSSGNTIYF. Variable domain in full (rest from reference TRBV30 and TRBJ1-3): SQTIHQWPATLVQPVGSPLSLECTVEGTSNPNLYWYRQAAGRGLQLLFYSVGIGQISSEVPQNLSASRPQDRQFILSSKKLLLSDSGFYLCAWSRGRVAGSSGNTIYFGEGSWLTVV.

In this sample, this clone turned up a few times. The chain joins TRBV10-1 to TRBJ1-3; D is unresolved. The CDR3 is 12 residues long. V lost 7 bases, J lost 3 bases, and 7 bases lay in between. Germline loops: CDR1 WNHNN, CDR2 SYGVQD (reference sequence). The CDR3 sequence: CASTRVGNTIYF. CDR3 DNA sequence: TGCGCCAGCACGAGGGTTGGAAACACCATATATTTT.

The chain joins TRBV14 to TRBJ2-5; 8 bases are a match to TRBD2. This CDR3 contains 13 residues. The J segment lost 4 bases and the V segment lost 6 bases, leaving 4 bases of the junction unmatched. Germline CDR1 reads SGHDN; CDR2 reads FVKESK. The CDR3 reads CASRGSGGETQYF. As DNA, the CDR3 is TGTGCCAGCAGGGGCAGCGGGGGAGAGACCCAGTACTTC.

This sequence joins TRBV11-3 and TRBJ1-4; D is perhaps TRBD1 (6 bases). The length of the CDR3 is 15 residues. V was cut by 9 bases and J by 7 bases, with 21 bases left in between. Per the germline V gene, CDR1 is SGHNT and CDR2 is YENEEA. The CDR3 DNA is TGTGCCAGGTCACCCTGGGGGGGCTCGATTGAAAAACTGTTTTTT. It yields the protein CARSPWGGSIEKLFF.

J is TRBJ2-1 and V is TRBV12-5; 12 nucleotides match TRBD2. Looked up from germline, CDR1 is LGHNT and CDR2 is FRNRAP. The CDR3 length is 15 residues. The trim removed 7 bases at V and 5 bases at J, leaving 6 bases unmatched. CDR3 amino acids: CASVQTSGGNNEQFF. The CDR3 DNA is TGTGCTAGTGTCCAGACTAGCGGGGGAAACAATGAGCAGTTCTTC.

The chain couples TRBV5-8 to TRBJ2-7; TRBD2 matches at 11 bases. With V trimmed by 4 bases and J by 3 bases, 9 bases remained unmatched. Germline V gene data show CDR1 as SGHTS and CDR2 as YDEGEE. The CDR3 covers 16 residues. CDR3 region: CASSRRISGGDYEQYF. The CDR3 bases are TGTGCCAGCAGCCGCCGGATTAGCGGGGGGGACTACGAGCAGTACTTC.